One and the same sample provided the 14 T cell receptor beta chains below, sequenced in a study of cytomegalovirus exposure and HLA in healthy donors. The PCR ran on 60 Vbeta and 13 Jbeta primers. Libraries were prepared by immunoSEQ multiplex PCR; TCRdb keeps only in-frame clonotypes and omits some of them. The sample lists 250,000 to 350,000 clones, around 86% occurring once. What was sequenced was PBMCs. These receptors all come from a man in his forties in good health and CMV-seropositive.

The chain joins TRBV5-1 to TRBJ2-3; a possible D gene is TRBD2 (5 bases). This CDR3 region has 12 residues. Germline CDR1 and CDR2: SGHRS and YFSETQ. V was shortened by 2 bases and J by 4 bases, with 5 bases between the two germline ends. CDR3 amino acids: CASSFGADTQYF. In DNA form, the CDR3 reads TGCGCCAGCAGCTTCGGGGCAGATACGCAGTATTTT.

The rearrangement links TRBV2 to TRBJ2-2; a possible D gene is TRBD1 (5 bases). Germline loops: CDR1 SNHLY, CDR2 FYNNEI. Trimming pared 4 bases from V and 6 bases from J, leaving 12 bases between. This CDR3 region has 14 residues. CDR3 region: CASSGTLPAGELFF. The CDR3 nucleotides read TGTGCCAGCAGTGGGACACTGCCGGCCGGGGAGCTGTTTTTT.

The chain is built from TRBV7-3 and TRBJ2-1; TRBD2 aligns across 7 bases. From germline, CDR1 is SGHTA and CDR2 FQGTGA. The CDR3 covers 18 residues. After removal of 1 base from V and 2 bases from J, the junction contained 11 bases not matched to a gene. CDR3: CASSLMAPITSAYNEQFF. The CDR3, as DNA: TGTGCCAGCAGCTTAATGGCCCCCATAACTAGCGCCTACAATGAGCAGTTCTTC. Using reference TRBV7-3 and TRBJ2-1 for the parts outside the CDR3, the full variable domain is GAGVSQTPSNKVTEKGKYVELRCDPISGHTALYWYRQSLGQGPEFLIYFQGTGAADDSGLPNDRFFAVRPEGSVSTLKIQRTERGDSAVYLCASSLMAPITSAYNEQFFGPGTRLTVL.

The chain couples TRBV9 to TRBJ2-2; perhaps TRBD2 as D (6 bases). V lost 7 bases to trimming and J lost 4 bases, with 17 bases between them. This CDR3 is 15 amino acids long. CDR1 SGDLS and CDR2 YYNGEE come from the germline V gene. The CDR3 loop is CASRRGTQATGELFF. The CDR3 DNA follows: TGTGCCAGCCGTCGAGGGACTCAGGCCACCGGGGAGCTGTTTTTT.

This clone came up a few times. This chain joins TRBV10-3 and TRBJ2-7, with TRBD2 identical over 9 bases. The V gene end was trimmed by 6 bases and the J gene end by 0 bases; junction bases not matched to a gene: 6. Germline CDR1 reads ENHRY; CDR2 reads SYGVKD. This CDR3 comprises 15 residues. The CDR3 is CAISRLAEGSYEQYF. CDR3 coding DNA: TGTGCCATCAGCCGACTAGCGGAGGGCTCCTACGAGCAGTACTTC.

The V call is TRBV30, the J call TRBJ2-3, with 7 bases lining up with TRBD2. Germline V gene data show CDR1 as GTSNPN and CDR2 as SVGIG (reference sequence). The CDR3 is 13 amino acids. Unmatched junction bases numbered 5, after V lost 4 bases and J lost 4 bases. The chain's CDR3 is CAWTETSADTQYF. Written as DNA, the CDR3 is TGTGCCTGGACCGAAACTAGCGCAGATACGCAGTATTTT.

The gene calls are TRBV7-3 and TRBJ2-1; 8 bases fit TRBD2. The germline CDR1 and CDR2 sequences are SGHTA and FQGTGA. After removal of 5 bases from V and 2 bases from J, the junction contained 5 bases not matched to a gene. The CDR3 is 15 residues long. The CDR3 DNA reads TGTGCCAGCAGCCAACTAGCGGAACCCTACAATGAGCAGTTCTTC. It encodes CASSQLAEPYNEQFF.

The V and J genes are TRBV2 and TRBJ2-1, with D tentatively TRBD2 (6 bases). Germline assignment: CDR1 SNHLY and CDR2 FYNNEI. The V gene lost 5 bases and the J gene lost 5 bases, with 10 bases spanning the gap. This CDR3 is 13 amino acids long. CDR3 sequence reads: CASSPREDNEQFF. CDR3 DNA sequence: TGTGCCAGCAGTCCGCGGGAAGACAATGAGCAGTTCTTC.

This clone was counted a single time. V is TRBV7-3 and J is TRBJ2-7; D is perhaps TRBD2 (6 bases). The germline V gene encodes CDR1 SGHTA and CDR2 FQGTGA. The CDR3 sequence is 14 residues long. The V gene lost 3 bases and the J gene lost 0 bases, with 9 bases spanning the gap. The CDR3 spells CASSLDGSSYEQYF. Here the CDR3 DNA reads TGTGCCAGCAGCTTGGACGGGAGCTCCTACGAGCAGTACTTC.

The chain combines TRBV2 with TRBJ1-1; D is perhaps TRBD1 (5 bases). The CDR3 totals 15 residues. Trimming removed 10 bases at V and 6 bases at J, with 24 bases between. Germline values: CDR1 SNHLY, CDR2 FYNNEI. The CDR3 spells CATAPLKGWEAEAFF. Here the CDR3 DNA reads TGTGCCACCGCCCCCCTGAAGGGGTGGGAGGCTGAAGCTTTCTTT.

The chain has TRBV11-3 and TRBJ2-7, with 14 nucleotides matching TRBD2. CDR3 length: 14 residues. Germline V lookup: CDR1 SGHNT, CDR2 YENEEA. The V gene end was trimmed by 5 bases and the J gene end by 5 bases; junction bases not matched to a gene: 2. CDR3 amino acids: CASSRGLAGDEQYF. The CDR3 bases are TGTGCCAGCAGCCGGGGACTAGCGGGAGACGAGCAGTACTTC.

The rearrangement uses TRBV18 and TRBJ1-4; 7 bases are a match to TRBD1. V trimming: 0 bases; J trimming: 4 bases; junction bases outside the gene matches: 5. CDR3 length: 16 residues. Germline CDR1 KGHSH, CDR2 LQKENI. In DNA form, the CDR3 reads TGTGCCAGCTCACCACCGACGGGACAGATTAATGAAAAACTGTTTTTT. Its protein product is CASSPPTGQINEKLFF.

As DNA, the CDR3 is TGTGCCAGTTCTGGGAGCCCGTCCGTCTCCTACAATGAGCAGTTCTTC. Encoded protein: CASSGSPSVSYNEQFF. The V call is TRBV28, the J call TRBJ2-1; possibly TRBD2 for D (5 bases). V was trimmed by 9 bases and J by 0 bases, leaving 18 bases between them. Germline loops: CDR1 MDHEN, CDR2 SYDVKM. This CDR3 region has 16 residues.

The chain employs TRBV27 and TRBJ2-1, with TRBD2 identical over 10 bases. J gave up 3 bases and V 5 bases, and 1 base lay outside the gene matches. CDR1 and CDR2 from the germline V gene are MNHEY and SMNVEV (reference sequence). The CDR3 is 14 residues long. DNA of the CDR3: TGTGCCAGCAGTCTAGCGGGAGACTACAATGAGCAGTTCTTC. It encodes CASSLAGDYNEQFF.